This TCR beta chain was captured by sequencing in a study of blood T cell repertoires in COVID-19. This clone was seen a few times. TCRdb keeps only in-frame clones here, not all; method: immunoSEQ multiplex PCR. The data hold approximately 74,000 clones, with 70% to 90% observed a single time. This TCR derives from a woman of 80 years or more with active or convalescent COVID-19. The sample consisted of peripheral blood.

The CDR3 sequence: CASGFSQYEQYF. The DNA of the CDR3 is TGTGCTAGTGGTTTTTCCCAATACGAGCAGTACTTC. The V call is TRBV12-5, the J call TRBJ2-7; D gene ambiguous. Germline V lookup: CDR1 LGHNT, CDR2 FRNRAP. Trimming shortened V by 3 bases and J by 4 bases, and 7 bases separated the two germline ends. The CDR3 covers 12 residues.